Listed here are 5 T cell receptor beta chains from one sample, sequenced in a study of vaccination effects on CD4 cells after COVID-19. Method: immunoSEQ multiplex PCR; TCRdb's copy keeps in-frame clones and lacks some. Here the sample spans about 41,000 clones, 55% to 75% being singletons. ViraFEST expansion of antigen-specific CD4+ T cells with viral peptide pools preceded sequencing. Culture lasted around eleven days before CD4+ T cell isolation. Testing of the vaccine recipients showed negative nucleocapsid antibodies and no prior SARS-CoV-2 infection. For these receptors, no antigen is known. Here the sequenced sample was CD4+ T cells from PBMCs cultured with HCoV-OC43 spike peptides, taken before COVID-19 vaccination. Sample subset: HCoV-OC43 spike overlapping peptide pool stimulation. The receptors derive from a human donor who received a COVID-19 vaccine.

This rearrangement joins TRBV7-2 to TRBJ1-2; 7 bases line up with TRBD1. Germline assignment: CDR1 SGHTA and CDR2 FQGNSA. The CDR3 is made up of 17 amino acids. V was pared by 5 bases and J by 0 bases, with 12 bases of the junction left unmatched. CDR3 sequence: CASSRPRGWSTNYGYTF. Here the CDR3 DNA reads TGTGCCAGCAGCCGCCCCAGGGGGTGGTCTACTAACTATGGCTACACCTTC.

This rearrangement joins TRBV18 to TRBJ1-6, with D perhaps matching TRBD1 (6 bases). Germline CDR1 is KGHSH and CDR2 is LQKENI. Trimming cost V 5 bases and J 5 bases, with 16 bases left between them. The CDR3 length is 16 residues. CDR3 sequence: CASSTIGGGDNSPLHF. The CDR3 bases are TGTGCCAGCTCAACCATCGGGGGGGGCGATAATTCACCCCTCCACTTT.

V and J are TRBV12-3 or TRBV12-4 and TRBJ2-4; 8 bases map to TRBD1. This CDR3 has 13 amino acids. With 3 bases clipped from V and 8 bases from J, the junction kept 3 bases outside the gene matches. The DNA for the CDR3 is TGTGCCAGCAGTTTGAACAGGGGGGACATTCAGTACTTC. Its protein is CASSLNRGDIQYF.

Only a few counts were recorded for this clone. The chain employs TRBV27 and TRBJ1-1; no clear D gene. CDR3 length: 14 amino acids. V was shortened by 5 bases and J by 4 bases, with 14 bases between the two germline ends. The germline V gene encodes CDR1 MNHEY and CDR2 SMNVEV (reference sequence). CDR3 in DNA: TGTGCCAGCAGTCTCTTTGCGGGCGGCACTGAAGCTTTCTTT. Translation: CASSLFAGGTEAFF.

This chain links TRBV2 with TRBJ2-1; D perhaps matches TRBD1 (5 bases). There are 16 residues in the CDR3. Germline loops: CDR1 SNHLY, CDR2 FYNNEI. The V gene lost 3 bases and the J gene lost 4 bases, with 16 bases spanning the gap. CDR3 in DNA: TGTGCCAGCAGTGAGGCCGCAGGGCCCCTTTACAATGAGCAGTTCTTC. Its translation is CASSEAAGPLYNEQFF.